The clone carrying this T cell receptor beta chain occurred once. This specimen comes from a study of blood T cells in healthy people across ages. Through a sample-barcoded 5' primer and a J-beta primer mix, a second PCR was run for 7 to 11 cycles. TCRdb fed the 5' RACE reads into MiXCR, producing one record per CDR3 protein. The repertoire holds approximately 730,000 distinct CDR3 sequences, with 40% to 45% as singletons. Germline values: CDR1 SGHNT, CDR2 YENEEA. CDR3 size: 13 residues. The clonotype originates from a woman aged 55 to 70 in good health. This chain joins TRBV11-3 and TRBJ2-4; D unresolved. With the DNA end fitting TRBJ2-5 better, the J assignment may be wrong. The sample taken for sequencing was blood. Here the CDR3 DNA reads TGTGCCAGCAGCTTTAAGGGATCGGAGACCCAGTACTTC. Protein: CASSFKGSETQYF.